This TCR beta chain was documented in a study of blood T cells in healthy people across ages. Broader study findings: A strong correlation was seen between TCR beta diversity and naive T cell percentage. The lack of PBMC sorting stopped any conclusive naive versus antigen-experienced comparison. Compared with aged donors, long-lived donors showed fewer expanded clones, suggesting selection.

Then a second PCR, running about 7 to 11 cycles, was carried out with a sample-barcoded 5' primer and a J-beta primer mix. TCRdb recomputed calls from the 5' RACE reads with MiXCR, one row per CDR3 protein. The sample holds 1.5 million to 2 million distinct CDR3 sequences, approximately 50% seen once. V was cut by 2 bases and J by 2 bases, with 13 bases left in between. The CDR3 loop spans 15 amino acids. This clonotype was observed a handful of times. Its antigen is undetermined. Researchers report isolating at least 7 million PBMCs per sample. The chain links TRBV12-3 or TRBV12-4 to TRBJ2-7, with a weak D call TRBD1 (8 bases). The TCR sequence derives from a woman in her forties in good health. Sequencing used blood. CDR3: CASSLSTGGAYEQYF. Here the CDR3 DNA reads TGTGCCAGCAGTTTATCCACAGGGGGGGCCTACGAGCAGTACTTC.